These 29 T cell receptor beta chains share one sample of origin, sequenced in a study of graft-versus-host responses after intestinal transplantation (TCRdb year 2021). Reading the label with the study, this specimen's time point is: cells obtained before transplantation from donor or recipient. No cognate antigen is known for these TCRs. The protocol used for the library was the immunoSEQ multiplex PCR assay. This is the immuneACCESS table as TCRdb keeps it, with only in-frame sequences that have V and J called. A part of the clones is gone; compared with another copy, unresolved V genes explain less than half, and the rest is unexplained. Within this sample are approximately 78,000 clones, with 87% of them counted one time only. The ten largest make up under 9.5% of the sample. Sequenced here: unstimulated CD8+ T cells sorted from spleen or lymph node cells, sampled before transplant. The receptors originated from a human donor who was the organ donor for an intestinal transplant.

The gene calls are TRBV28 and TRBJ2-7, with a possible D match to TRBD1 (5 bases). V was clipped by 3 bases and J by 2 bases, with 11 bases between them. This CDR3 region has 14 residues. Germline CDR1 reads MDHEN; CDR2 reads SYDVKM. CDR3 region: CASSLVRATYEQYF. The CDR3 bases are TGTGCCAGCAGTTTGGTCAGGGCTACCTACGAGCAGTACTTC.

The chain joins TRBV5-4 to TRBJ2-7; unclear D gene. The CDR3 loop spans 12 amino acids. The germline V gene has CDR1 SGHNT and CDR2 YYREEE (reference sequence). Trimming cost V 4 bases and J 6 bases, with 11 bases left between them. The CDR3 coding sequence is TGTGCCAGCAGCCTCGACACGGTCGAGCAGTACTTC. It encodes CASSLDTVEQYF.

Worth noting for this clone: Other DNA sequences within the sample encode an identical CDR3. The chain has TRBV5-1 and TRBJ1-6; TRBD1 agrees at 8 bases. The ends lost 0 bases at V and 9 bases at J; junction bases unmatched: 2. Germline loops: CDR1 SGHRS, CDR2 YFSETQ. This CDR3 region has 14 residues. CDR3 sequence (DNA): TGCGCCAGCAGCTTGGGACAGGGGATTTCACCCCTCCACTTT. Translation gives CASSLGQGISPLHF.

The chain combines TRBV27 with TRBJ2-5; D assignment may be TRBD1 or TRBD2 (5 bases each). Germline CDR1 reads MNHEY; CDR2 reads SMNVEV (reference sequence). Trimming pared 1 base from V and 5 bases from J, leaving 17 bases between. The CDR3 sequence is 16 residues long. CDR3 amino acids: CASSLYPGQEVETQYF. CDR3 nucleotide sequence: TGTGCCAGCAGTTTATATCCGGGGCAGGAGGTGGAGACCCAGTACTTC.

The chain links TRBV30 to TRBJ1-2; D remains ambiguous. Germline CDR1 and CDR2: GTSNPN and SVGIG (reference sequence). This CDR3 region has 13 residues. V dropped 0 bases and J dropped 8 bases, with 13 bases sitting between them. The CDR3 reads CAWSVNPPGGYTF. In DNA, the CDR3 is TGTGCCTGGAGTGTAAATCCCCCCGGGGGCTACACCTTC.

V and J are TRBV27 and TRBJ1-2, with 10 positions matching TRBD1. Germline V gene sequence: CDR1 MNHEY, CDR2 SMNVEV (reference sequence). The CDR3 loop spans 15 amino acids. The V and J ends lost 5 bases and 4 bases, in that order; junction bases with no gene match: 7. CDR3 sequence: CASSPTRDRGYGYTF. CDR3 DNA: TGTGCCAGCAGTCCAACCAGGGACAGGGGCTATGGCTACACCTTC.

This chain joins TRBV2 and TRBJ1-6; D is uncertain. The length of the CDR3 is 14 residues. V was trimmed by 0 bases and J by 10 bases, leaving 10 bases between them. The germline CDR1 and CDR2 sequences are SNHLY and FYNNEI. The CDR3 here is CASSEAGVGSPLHF. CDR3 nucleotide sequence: TGTGCCAGCAGTGAAGCTGGAGTGGGATCACCCCTCCACTTT.

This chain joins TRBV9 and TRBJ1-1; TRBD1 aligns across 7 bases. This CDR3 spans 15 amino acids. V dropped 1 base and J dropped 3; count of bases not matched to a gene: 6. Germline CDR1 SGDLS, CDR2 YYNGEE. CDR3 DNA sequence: TGTGCCAGCAGCGTAACAGGGGATCTGGACACTGAAGCTTTCTTT. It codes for CASSVTGDLDTEAFF.

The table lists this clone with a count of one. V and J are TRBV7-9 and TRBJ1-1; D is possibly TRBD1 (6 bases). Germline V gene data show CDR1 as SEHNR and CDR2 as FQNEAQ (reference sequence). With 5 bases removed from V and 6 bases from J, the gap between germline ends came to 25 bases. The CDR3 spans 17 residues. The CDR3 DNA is TGTGCCAGCAGCCCGGGGGGGCAGGGGCCGCGTACGGCTGAAGCTTTCTTT. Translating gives CASSPGGQGPRTAEAFF.

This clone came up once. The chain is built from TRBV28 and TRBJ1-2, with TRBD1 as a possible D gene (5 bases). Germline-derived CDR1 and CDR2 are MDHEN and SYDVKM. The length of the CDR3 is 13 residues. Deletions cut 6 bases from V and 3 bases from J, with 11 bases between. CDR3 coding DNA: TGTGCCAGCAGCCCGGGGGACTACTATGGCTACACCTTC. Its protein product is CASSPGDYYGYTF.

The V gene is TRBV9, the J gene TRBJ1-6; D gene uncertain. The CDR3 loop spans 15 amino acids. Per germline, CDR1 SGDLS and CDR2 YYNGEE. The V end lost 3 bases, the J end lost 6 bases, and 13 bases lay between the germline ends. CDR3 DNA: TGTGCCAGCAGCGCCTCCGCAGGCTTTAATTCACCCCTCCACTTT. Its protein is CASSASAGFNSPLHF.

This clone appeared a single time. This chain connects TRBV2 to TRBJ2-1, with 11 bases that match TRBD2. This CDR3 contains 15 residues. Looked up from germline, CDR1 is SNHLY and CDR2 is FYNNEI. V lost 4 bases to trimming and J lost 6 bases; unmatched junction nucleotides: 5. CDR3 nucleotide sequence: TGTGCCAGCAGTGGTAGCGGGGGGGCCTTCAATGAGCAGTTCTTC. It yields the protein CASSGSGGAFNEQFF.

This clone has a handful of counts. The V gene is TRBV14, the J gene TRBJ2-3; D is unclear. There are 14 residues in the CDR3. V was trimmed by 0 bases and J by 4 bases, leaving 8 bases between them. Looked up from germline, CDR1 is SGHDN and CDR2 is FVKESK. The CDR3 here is CASSQDPVPDTQYF. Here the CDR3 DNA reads TGTGCCAGCAGCCAAGATCCCGTTCCAGATACGCAGTATTTT.

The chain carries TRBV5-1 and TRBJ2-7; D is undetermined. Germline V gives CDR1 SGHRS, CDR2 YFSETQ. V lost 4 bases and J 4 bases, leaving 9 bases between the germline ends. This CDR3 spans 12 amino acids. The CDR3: CASSTTSYEQYF. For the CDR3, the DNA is TGCGCCAGCAGCACAACAAGTTACGAGCAGTACTTC.

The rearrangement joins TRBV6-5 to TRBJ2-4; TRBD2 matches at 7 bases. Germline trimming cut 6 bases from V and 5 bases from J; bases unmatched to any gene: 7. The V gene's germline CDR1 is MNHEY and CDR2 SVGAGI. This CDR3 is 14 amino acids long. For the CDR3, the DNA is TGTGCCAGCAGGAGTAGGGACTACGAAAACATTCAGTACTTC. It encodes CASRSRDYENIQYF.

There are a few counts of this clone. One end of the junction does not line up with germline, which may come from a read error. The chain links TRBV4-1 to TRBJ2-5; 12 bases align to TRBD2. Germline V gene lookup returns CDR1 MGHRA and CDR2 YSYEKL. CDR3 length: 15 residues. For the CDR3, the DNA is TGTGCCAGCAGCCAAGCTAGCGGGGGGGCCGAGACCCAGTACTTC. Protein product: CASSQASGGAETQYF.

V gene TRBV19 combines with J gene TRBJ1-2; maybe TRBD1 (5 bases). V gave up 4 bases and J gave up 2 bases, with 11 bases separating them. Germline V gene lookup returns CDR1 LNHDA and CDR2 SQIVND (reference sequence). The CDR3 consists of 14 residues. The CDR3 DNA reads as TGTGCCAGTAGTAGCTCAGGGTTAAACTATGGCTACACCTTC. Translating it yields CASSSSGLNYGYTF.

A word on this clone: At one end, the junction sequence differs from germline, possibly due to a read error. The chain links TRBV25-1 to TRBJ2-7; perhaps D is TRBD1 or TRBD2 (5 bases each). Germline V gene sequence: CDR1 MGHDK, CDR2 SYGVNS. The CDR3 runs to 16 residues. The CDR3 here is CASSEGVRAPVDEQCF. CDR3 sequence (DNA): TGTGCCAGCAGTGAGGGGGTGAGGGCTCCGGTGGACGAGCAGTGCTTC.

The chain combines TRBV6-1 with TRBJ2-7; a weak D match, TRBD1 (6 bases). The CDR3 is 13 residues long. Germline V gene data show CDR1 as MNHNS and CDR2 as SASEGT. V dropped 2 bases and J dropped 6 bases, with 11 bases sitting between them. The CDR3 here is CASSETGTSEQYF. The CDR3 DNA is TGTGCCAGCAGTGAAACAGGGACCTCCGAGCAGTACTTC.

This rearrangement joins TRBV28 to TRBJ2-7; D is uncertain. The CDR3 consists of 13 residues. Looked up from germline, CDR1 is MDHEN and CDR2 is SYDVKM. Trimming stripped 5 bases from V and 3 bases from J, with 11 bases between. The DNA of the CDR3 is TGTGCCAGCAGTGATCCAGGATTCTACGAGCAGTACTTC. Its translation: CASSDPGFYEQYF.

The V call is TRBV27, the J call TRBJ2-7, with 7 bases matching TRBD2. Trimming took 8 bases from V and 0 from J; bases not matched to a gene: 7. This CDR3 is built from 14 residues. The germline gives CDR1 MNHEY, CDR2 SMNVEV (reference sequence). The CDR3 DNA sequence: TGTGCCAGCTCCAAAGCGGGGCTCTCCTACGAGCAGTACTTC. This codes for CASSKAGLSYEQYF.

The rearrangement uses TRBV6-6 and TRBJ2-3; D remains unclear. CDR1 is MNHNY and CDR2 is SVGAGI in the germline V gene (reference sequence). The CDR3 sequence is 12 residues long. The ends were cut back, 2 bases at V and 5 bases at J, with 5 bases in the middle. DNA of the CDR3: TGTGCCAGCAGTTACGGAATAGATACGCAGTATTTT. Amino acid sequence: CASSYGIDTQYF.

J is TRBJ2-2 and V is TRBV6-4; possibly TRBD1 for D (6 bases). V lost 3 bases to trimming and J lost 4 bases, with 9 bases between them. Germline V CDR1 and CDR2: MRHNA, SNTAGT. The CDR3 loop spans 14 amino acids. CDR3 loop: CASSEGGGTGELFF. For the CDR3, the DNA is TGTGCCAGCAGTGAAGGGGGTGGCACCGGGGAGCTGTTTTTT.

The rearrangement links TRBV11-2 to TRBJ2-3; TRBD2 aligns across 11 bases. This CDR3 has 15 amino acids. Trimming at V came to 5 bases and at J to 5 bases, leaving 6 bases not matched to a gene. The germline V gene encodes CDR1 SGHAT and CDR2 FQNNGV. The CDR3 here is CASSNSGGAGDTQYF. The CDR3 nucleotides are TGTGCCAGCAGCAATAGCGGGGGGGCCGGAGATACGCAGTATTTT.

Here the CDR3 reads CASSVAEWTGGNQPQHF. The DNA for the CDR3 is TGTGCCAGTAGTGTTGCCGAGTGGACAGGGGGCAATCAGCCCCAGCATTTT. This chain uses TRBV19 with TRBJ1-5; 9 nucleotides match TRBD1. Germline-derived CDR1 and CDR2 are LNHDA and SQIVND (reference sequence). The CDR3 is made up of 17 amino acids. The V gene end was trimmed by 5 bases and the J gene end by 2 bases; junction bases not matched to a gene: 10.

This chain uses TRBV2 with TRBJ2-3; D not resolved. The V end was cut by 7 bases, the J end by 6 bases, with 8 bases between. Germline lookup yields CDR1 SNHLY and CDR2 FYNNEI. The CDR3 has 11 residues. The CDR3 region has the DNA TGTGCCAGCACCCGTTTGGATACGCAGTATTTT. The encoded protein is CASTRLDTQYF.

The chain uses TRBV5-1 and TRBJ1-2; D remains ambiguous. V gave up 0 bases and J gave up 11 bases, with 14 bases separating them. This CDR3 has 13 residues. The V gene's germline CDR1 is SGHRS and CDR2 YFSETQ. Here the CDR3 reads CASSLAGDGPYTF. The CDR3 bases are TGCGCCAGCAGCTTGGCCGGGGATGGCCCTTACACCTTC. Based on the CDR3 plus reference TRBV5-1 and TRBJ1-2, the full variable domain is KAGVTQTPRYLIKTRGQQVTLSCSPISGHRSVSWYQQTPGQGLQFLFEYFSETQRNKGNFPGRFSGRQFSNSRSEMNVSTLELGDSALYLCASSLAGDGPYTFGSGTRLTVV.

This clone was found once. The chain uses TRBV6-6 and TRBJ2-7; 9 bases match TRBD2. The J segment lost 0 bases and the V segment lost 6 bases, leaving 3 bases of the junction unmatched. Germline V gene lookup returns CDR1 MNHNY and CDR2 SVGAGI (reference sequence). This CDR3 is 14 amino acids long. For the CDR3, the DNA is TGTGCCAGCAGACAACTAGCGGGCTCCTACGAGCAGTACTTC. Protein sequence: CASRQLAGSYEQYF.

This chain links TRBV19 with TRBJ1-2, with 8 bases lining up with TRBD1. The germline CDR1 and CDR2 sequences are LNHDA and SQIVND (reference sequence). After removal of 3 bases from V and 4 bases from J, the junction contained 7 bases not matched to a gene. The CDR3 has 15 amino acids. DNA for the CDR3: TGTGCCAGTAGTATTCCCGGACAGGGCCCCTATGGCTACACCTTC. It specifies CASSIPGQGPYGYTF.